This T cell receptor beta chain came from a study of shared clonotypes between healthy human individuals. Overall study findings and caveats: Clonotypes shared by all four sorted-subset donors had higher generation probabilities than non-shared clonotypes.

In replicate PCRs of sorted subsets, around 0.2 ug DNA, about 30,000 T cell genomes, was used. Authors' analysis steps: ImmunoSEQ junction-only sequences lacked quality scores, so their filtering differed. This table comes from immunoSEQ multiplex PCR, and its TCRdb copy is limited to in-frame clones, with some not included. The V and J calls and clone size are taken from that table; D and trimming were inferred from the DNA. The table shows approximately 1,000,000 clones, with about 72% occurring only once. Per the germline V gene, CDR1 is SEHNR and CDR2 is FQNEAQ (reference sequence). The CDR3 runs 13 residues. The ends were cut back, 2 bases at V and 1 base at J, with 5 bases in the middle. Many counts were recorded for this clone. No antigen is known for it. The sample holds other DNA sequences that translate to the same CDR3.

Sequencing was carried out using memory CD4+ T cells from PBMCs. Sample subset: CD45RA-negative fraction. The chain couples TRBV7-9 to TRBJ1-1; tentatively, D is TRBD1 (5 bases). This sequence originates from a man younger than 35 in good health. Some clones in this sample may be carry-over from other donors' samples. The CDR3 sequence is CASSLQGNTEAFF. In DNA form, the CDR3 reads TGTGCCAGCAGCTTACAGGGGAACACTGAAGCTTTCTTT.